A selection of T cell receptor beta chains follows, all from one sample in a study of cytomegalovirus exposure and HLA in healthy donors. Data came from immunoSEQ multiplex PCR; TCRdb stores just in-frame clones and leaves some out. The table has 100,000 to 150,000 clones, around 80% seen once. Sequenced: PBMCs. These receptors came from a woman aged 18-29 years in good health and CMV-seronegative. CDR3s include the opening cysteine and the closing phenylalanine or tryptophan. The D gene is left open where the match is weak. Clone size, where shown, is once, few, many, or a class for clones that have expanded.

>once|TRBV7-8|.|TRBJ1-1
CASSFRVSNTEAFF
TGTGCCAGCAGCTTTCGGGTGAGCAACACTGAAGCTTTCTTT
>few|TRBV19|.|TRBJ2-1
CASRKTESSYNEQFF
TGTGCCAGTAGAAAAACTGAGAGCTCCTACAATGAGCAGTTCTTC
>.|TRBV7-9|TRBD2|TRBJ2-1
CASSIISGSAHEQFF
TGTGCCAGCAGCATCATTAGCGGGAGTGCCCATGAGCAGTTCTTC
>.|TRBV20-1|.|TRBJ2-1
CSAGQYNEQFF
TGCAGTGCTGGGCAGTACAATGAGCAGTTCTTC
>.|TRBV28|.|TRBJ2-3
CASSPEDWGPGDTQYF
TGTGCCAGCAGTCCCGAGGACTGGGGGCCCGGAGATACGCAGTATTTT
>.|TRBV7-9|.|TRBJ1-2
CASSEGFSYGYTF
TGTGCCAGCAGCGAGGGATTTAGCTATGGCTACACCTTC
>.|TRBV19|.|TRBJ1-2
CASSMMGADGYTF
TGTGCCAGTAGTATGATGGGAGCGGATGGCTACACCTTC
>.|TRBV29-1|TRBD1|TRBJ2-7
CSVRTGNVGVQYF
TGCAGCGTACGGACAGGGAACGTAGGGGTGCAGTACTTC
>.|TRBV19|TRBD2|TRBJ2-3
CASSTGGGPADTQYF
TGTGCCAGTAGTACCGGGGGAGGGCCCGCAGATACGCAGTATTTT
>.|TRBV30|TRBD2|TRBJ2-1
CAWSPTGGEQFF
TGTGCCTGGAGTCCTACGGGGGGTGAGCAGTTCTTC
>.|TRBV19|.|TRBJ1-1
CASRGRSRTEAFF
TGTGCCAGTAGAGGTCGGAGTCGAACTGAAGCTTTCTTT
>.|TRBV15|.|TRBJ1-1
CATSRDRGFGTEAFF
TGTGCCACCAGCAGAGATAGGGGGTTTGGCACTGAAGCTTTCTTT
>.|TRBV6-6|.|TRBJ1-2
CASRPQGSDYGYTF
TGTGCCAGCAGACCTCAGGGATCCGACTATGGCTACACCTTC
>once|TRBV25-1|.|TRBJ2-7
CASSDGVVGEQYF
TGTGCCAGCAGTGACGGGGTTGTGGGGGAGCAGTACTTC
>.|TRBV5-8|.|TRBJ1-4
CASSLGVINEKLFF
TGTGCCAGCAGCTTGGGCGTCATTAATGAAAAACTGTTTTTT
>.|TRBV7-9|TRBD1|TRBJ2-7
CASSSPGQGDYEQYF
TGTGCCAGCAGCTCCCCGGGACAGGGGGACTACGAGCAGTACTTC
>.|TRBV5-1|.|TRBJ1-2
CASSPPLGGQGYTF
TGCGCCAGCTCACCCCCTTTGGGGGGTCAAGGCTACACCTTC
>.|TRBV7-9|.|TRBJ1-1
CASSLPEDVEAFF
TGTGCCAGCAGCCTCCCGGAGGATGTTGAAGCTTTCTTT
>.|TRBV5-1|.|TRBJ1-1
CASSGQTENTEAFF
TGCGCCAGCAGCGGACAGACAGAAAACACTGAAGCTTTCTTT
>.|TRBV29-1|TRBD2|TRBJ2-2
CSVAYGTSGGELFF
TGCAGCGTTGCCTACGGGACTAGCGGCGGGGAGCTGTTTTTT
>few|TRBV28|.|TRBJ1-5
CASLSPRSNQPQHF
TGTGCCAGCCTTTCCCCACGGAGCAATCAGCCCCAGCATTTT
>.|TRBV5-6|.|TRBJ1-2
CASSSNRDGYTF
TGTGCCAGCAGCTCTAACAGAGACGGCTACACCTTC
>.|TRBV30|TRBD2|TRBJ2-7
CAWSVVAGDEQYF
TGTGCCTGGAGTGTGGTAGCGGGAGACGAGCAGTACTTC
>.|TRBV27|TRBD2|TRBJ2-1
CASSFLAGEGLGNEQFF
TGTGCCAGCAGTTTCTTAGCGGGAGAGGGTTTGGGCAATGAGCAGTTCTTC
>.|TRBV10-2|.|TRBJ2-3
CASSAASGGDTQYF
TGCGCCAGCAGTGCGGCTAGTGGTGGAGATACGCAGTATTTT
>few|TRBV18|.|TRBJ1-1
CASSLQATEAFF
TGTGCCAGCTCACTTCAGGCCACTGAAGCTTTCTTT
>.|TRBV29-1|TRBD1|TRBJ1-5
CSVAKGTGGTQPQHF
TGCAGCGTTGCTAAAGGGACAGGGGGTACTCAGCCCCAGCATTTT
>few|TRBV6-1|TRBD1|TRBJ1-4
CASSRGQGYNEKLFF
TGTGCCAGCAGTCGGGGACAGGGGTATAATGAAAAACTGTTTTTT
>.|TRBV7-2|.|TRBJ1-4
CASSPDRPNEKLFF
TGTGCCAGCAGCCCCGACAGGCCTAATGAAAAACTGTTTTTT
>once|TRBV28|.|TRBJ1-3
CASRGVNSGNTIYF
TGTGCCAGCAGAGGGGTTAACTCTGGAAACACCATATATTTT
>.|TRBV29-1|TRBD2|TRBJ2-2
CSAGGETGELFF
TGCAGCGCGGGAGGGGAGACCGGGGAGCTGTTTTTT
>.|TRBV5-1|.|TRBJ2-7
CASSLAGLYEQYF
TGCGCCAGCAGCTTGGCCGGACTCTACGAGCAGTACTTC
>.|TRBV14|TRBD1|TRBJ2-3
CASSQDRVSTDTQYF
TGTGCCAGCAGCCAGGACAGGGTGAGCACAGATACGCAGTATTTT
>.|TRBV6-1|.|TRBJ1-1
CASRTGKGTEAFF
TGTGCCAGCAGAACAGGGAAGGGGACTGAAGCTTTCTTT
>.|TRBV5-4|TRBD1|TRBJ1-2
CASSDQQGDYGYTF
TGTGCCAGCAGCGACCAACAGGGGGACTATGGCTACACCTTC